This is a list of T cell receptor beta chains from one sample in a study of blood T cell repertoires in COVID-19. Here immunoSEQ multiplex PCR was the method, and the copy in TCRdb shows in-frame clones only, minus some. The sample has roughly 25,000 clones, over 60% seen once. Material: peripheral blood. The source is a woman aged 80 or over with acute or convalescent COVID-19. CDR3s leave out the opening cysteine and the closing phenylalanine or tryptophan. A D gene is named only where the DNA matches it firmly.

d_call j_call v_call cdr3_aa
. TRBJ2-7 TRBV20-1 SAPTIYEQY
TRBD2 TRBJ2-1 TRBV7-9 ASSRRVAGANSQF
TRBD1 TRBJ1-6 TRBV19 ASRRGQNNSPLH
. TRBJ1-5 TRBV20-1 SASENTGGGQPQH
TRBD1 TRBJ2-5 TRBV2 ASSERDSSQETQY
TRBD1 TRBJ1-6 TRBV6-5 ASSLGQAPLH
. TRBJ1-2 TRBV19 ASTSGQGGFSYGYT
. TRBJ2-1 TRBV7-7 ASSLEGGNWDEQF
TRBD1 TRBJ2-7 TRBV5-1 ASRLGDRNPPGEQY
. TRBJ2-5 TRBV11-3 ASSPGGKETQY
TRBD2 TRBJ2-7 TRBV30 ACLELAGSEEQY
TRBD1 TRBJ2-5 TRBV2 ASTTWTGEETQY
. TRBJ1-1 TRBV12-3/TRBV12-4 ASSFAGGTEAF
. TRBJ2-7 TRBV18 ASSPRQGYEQY
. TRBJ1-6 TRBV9 ASSPAGDSPLH
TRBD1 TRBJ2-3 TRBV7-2 ASSLRTGGRDTQY
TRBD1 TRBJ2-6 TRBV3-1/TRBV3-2 VSSPDRGRTGANVLT
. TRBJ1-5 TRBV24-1 ATSGGTNQPQH
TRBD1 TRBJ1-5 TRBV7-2 ASSPQGGTGGDQPQH
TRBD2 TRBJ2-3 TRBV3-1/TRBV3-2 ASSQGGGGTQY
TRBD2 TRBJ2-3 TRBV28 ASSLALAGGQDTQY
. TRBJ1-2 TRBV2 ASSEQGLDYGYT
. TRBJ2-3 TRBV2 ASSEASLQDTQY
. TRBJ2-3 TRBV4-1 ASSPGASTDTQY
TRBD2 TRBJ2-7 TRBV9 ASSLSPGRHSYEQY
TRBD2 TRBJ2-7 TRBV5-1 ASSQIAGSYEQY
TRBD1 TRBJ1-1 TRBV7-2 ASSLPDRGWTEAF
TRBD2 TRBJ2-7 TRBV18 ASSPVLAGAGEQY
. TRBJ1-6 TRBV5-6 ASSFGTDNSPLH
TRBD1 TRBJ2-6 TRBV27 ASRRTGTSGANVLT
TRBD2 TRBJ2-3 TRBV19 ASSMKSGGYTDTQY
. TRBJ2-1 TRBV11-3 ASSPGLDNEQF
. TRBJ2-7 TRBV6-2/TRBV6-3 ASSSTNGVYEQY